Below are 21 T cell receptor beta chains sequenced from a single sample in a study of shared clonotypes between healthy human individuals (TCRdb year 2020). CD8 naive samples were CD45RO-negative cells positively selected for CCR7, giving a CD45RA+CCR7+ population that excluded TemRA cells. The receptor library was made with the immunoSEQ multiplex PCR assay. TCRdb carries this immuneACCESS record with in-frame sequences only. Its versions omit some clonotypes, under half of them owing to an unresolved V gene in the studies checked, with the rest unexplained. The sample table contains roughly 650,000 clones; only one count was recorded for 95% to 97% of them. The ten largest clones take up about 0.12% of the sample. Sequences were obtained from naive CD8+ T cells sorted from blood. What this sample's cell subset or site label stands for: CD45RA+CCR7+. These receptors came from a woman aged 25 to 39 in good health.

The chain has TRBV5-4 and TRBJ2-1; possibly TRBD1 or TRBD2 for D (5 bases each). CDR3 length: 16 amino acids. Trimming removed 0 bases at V and 4 bases at J, with 14 bases between. CDR1 SGHNT and CDR2 YYREEE come from the germline V gene (reference sequence). CDR3 DNA: TGTGCCAGCAGCTTGGACGGGACCTCCGATTACAATGAGCAGTTCTTC. Encoded protein: CASSLDGTSDYNEQFF. Supplemented by reference TRBV5-4 and TRBJ2-1, the full variable domain reads ETGVTQSPTHLIKTRGQQVTLRCSSQSGHNTVSWYQQALGQGPQFIFQYYREEENGRGNFPPRFSGLQFPNYSSELNVNALELDDSALYLCASSLDGTSDYNEQFFGPGTRLTVL.

This clone was counted once. This chain joins TRBV27 and TRBJ1-1; D remains unclear. The V end lost 0 bases, the J end lost 0 bases, and 8 bases lay between the germline ends. This CDR3 has 15 residues. Germline-derived CDR1 and CDR2 are MNHEY and SMNVEV (reference sequence). The CDR3 is CASSLSLALNTEAFF. CDR3 bases: TGTGCCAGCAGTTTATCGCTGGCATTGAACACTGAAGCTTTCTTT.

The V call is TRBV7-9, the J call TRBJ2-3, with 10 positions matching TRBD2. V gave up 4 bases and J gave up 2 bases; unmatched junction bases: 9. This CDR3 has 17 residues. CDR1 SEHNR and CDR2 FQNEAQ come from the germline V gene (reference sequence). The CDR3 DNA is TGTGCCAGCAGCTCTCCGCTCGGACTAGCGGTCACAGATACGCAGTATTTT. As protein: CASSSPLGLAVTDTQYF.

This clone was seen a single time. The chain carries TRBV15 and TRBJ2-7; the D gene could be TRBD1 or TRBD2 (5 bases each). The V gene's germline CDR1 is LNHNV and CDR2 YYDKDF (reference sequence). V was shortened by 0 bases and J by 5 bases, with 11 bases between the two germline ends. The CDR3 runs to 14 residues. CDR3 region: CATSRDKGTHEQYF. In DNA form, the CDR3 reads TGTGCCACCAGCAGAGACAAAGGGACCCACGAGCAGTACTTC.

The J gene is TRBJ2-3, the V gene TRBV6-1, with TRBD2 matching over 13 bases. Germline V lookup: CDR1 MNHNS, CDR2 SASEGT. The CDR3 contains 16 residues. V dropped 4 bases and J dropped 4; count of bases not matched to a gene: 5. CDR3 sequence (DNA): TGTGCCAGCAGTGCCGGACTAGCGGGAGAGGCAGATACGCAGTATTTT. Translated, it gives CASSAGLAGEADTQYF.

This clone was recorded only once. The genes are TRBV7-6 and TRBJ2-1; 8 positions agree with TRBD2. J lost 8 bases, V lost 8 bases, and 5 bases had no gene match. There are 12 residues in the CDR3. Germline CDR1 is SGHVS and CDR2 is FNYEAQ. The CDR3 DNA reads TGTGCCAGCCGCCCAGCGGGAGATGAGCAGTTCTTC. Translated, it gives CASRPAGDEQFF.

V gene TRBV5-1 combines with J gene TRBJ1-1, with 9 bases aligning to TRBD1. Germline CDR1 and CDR2: SGHRS and YFSETQ. The CDR3 totals 16 residues. The V gene end was trimmed by 3 bases and the J gene end by 4 bases; junction bases not matched to a gene: 10. CDR3 bases: TGCGCCAGCAGCTCATCTGGGACAGGGTATGCCACTGAAGCTTTCTTT. Translation: CASSSSGTGYATEAFF.

This chain connects TRBV5-5 to TRBJ2-3; D not certain. The CDR3 has 16 residues. V was shortened by 1 base and J by 2 bases, with 14 bases between the two germline ends. The germline V gene encodes CDR1 SGHKS and CDR2 YYEKEE (reference sequence). The chain's CDR3 is CASSLLYLLATDTQYF. The CDR3 DNA reads as TGTGCCAGCAGCTTGTTATATCTGCTTGCCACAGATACGCAGTATTTT.

The CDR3 reads CASRDRGPLYNEQFF. CDR3 DNA: TGTGCCAGCCGGGACAGGGGGCCCCTTTACAATGAGCAGTTCTTC. The chain combines TRBV27 with TRBJ2-1; 12 bases match TRBD1. V was clipped by 8 bases and J by 4 bases; unmatched bases: 6. The CDR3 runs 15 residues. Looked up from germline, CDR1 is MNHEY and CDR2 is SMNVEV (reference sequence).

V and J are TRBV19 and TRBJ2-1; 9 nucleotides match TRBD2. The V and J ends lost 9 bases and 3 bases, in that order; junction bases with no gene match: 21. CDR1 is LNHDA, CDR2 SQIVND, per germline (reference sequence). The CDR3 is 19 amino acids. The CDR3: CASQKGVAGELGIYNEQFF. In nucleotides, the CDR3 is TGTGCCAGCCAAAAGGGGGTAGCGGGAGAGTTAGGGATCTACAATGAGCAGTTCTTC.

This clone was found once. The chain combines TRBV4-1 with TRBJ2-2; TRBD2 matches at 7 bases. The CDR3 runs to 15 residues. The germline CDR1 and CDR2 sequences are MGHRA and YSYEKL. Unmatched junction bases numbered 2, after V lost 4 bases and J lost 0 bases. The CDR3 DNA reads TGCGCCAGCAGCCCGGGAGGTTCGAACACCGGGGAGCTGTTTTTT. It codes for CASSPGGSNTGELFF.

The rearrangement uses TRBV28 and TRBJ2-1, with unresolved D. CDR1 and CDR2 (germline): MDHEN, SYDVKM. The V gene lost 6 bases and the J gene lost 0 bases, with 12 bases spanning the gap. This CDR3 is built from 15 residues. This CDR3 reads CASRNDWSSYNEQFF. The CDR3 DNA is TGTGCCAGCAGGAATGACTGGAGCTCCTACAATGAGCAGTTCTTC.

This chain links TRBV13 with TRBJ2-7, with 7 bases fitting TRBD2. V shed 6 bases and J 6 bases; nucleotides not matched to a gene: 5. The CDR3 is 12 amino acids. Germline CDR1 and CDR2: PRHDT and FYEKMQ (reference sequence). The DNA for the CDR3 is TGTGCCAGCAGTAGGGGAGGGCCCGAGCAGTACTTC. As protein: CASSRGGPEQYF.

V usage is TRBV7-9 and J usage is TRBJ2-1; a possible D gene is TRBD2 (6 bases). This CDR3 contains 13 residues. Germline assignment: CDR1 SEHNR and CDR2 FQNEAQ (reference sequence). V was pared by 6 bases and J by 8 bases, with 14 bases between. Here the CDR3 reads CASRTGTPDEQFF. The DNA for the CDR3 is TGTGCCAGCAGAACCGGGACTCCGGATGAGCAGTTCTTC. The full variable domain, in which reference TRBV7-9 and TRBJ2-1 provide the parts outside the CDR3, is DTGVSQNPRHKITKRGQNVTFRCDPISEHNRLYWYRQTLGQGPEFLTYFQNEAQLEKSRLLSDRFSAERPKGSFSTLEIQRTEQGDSAMYLCASRTGTPDEQFFGPGTRLTVL.

The chain couples TRBV27 to TRBJ2-1, with D uncertain. Between the trimmed V and J ends, which lost 3 bases and 4 bases, there was a span of 13 bases. This CDR3 has 15 amino acids. CDR1 is MNHEY, CDR2 SMNVEV, per germline (reference sequence). The CDR3 DNA reads as TGTGCCAGCAGTTTTGGCGCCGCGAAATACAATGAGCAGTTCTTC. Translated, it gives CASSFGAAKYNEQFF.

The CDR3 nucleotides are TGTGCCAGCAGTTTATCGGGACTGGGCCGAGACGAGCAGTACTTC. Encoded protein: CASSLSGLGRDEQYF. This sequence joins TRBV27 and TRBJ2-7; a weak D match, TRBD2 (6 bases). The CDR3 is 15 residues long. Deletions cut 0 bases from V and 5 bases from J, with 14 bases between. Germline-derived CDR1 and CDR2 are MNHEY and SMNVEV (reference sequence).

This clone was seen once. The chain couples TRBV6-6 to TRBJ1-3, with D unclear. V dropped 5 bases and J dropped 1 base, with 15 bases sitting between them. The CDR3 is 16 residues long. Germline V CDR1 and CDR2: MNHNY, SVGAGI (reference sequence). The CDR3 DNA reads as TGTGCCAGCAGTACCAACCCGCGGGGTTCTGGAAACACCATATATTTT. This translates into CASSTNPRGSGNTIYF.

The table lists this clone with a count of one. This sequence joins TRBV7-8 and TRBJ1-1, with TRBD1 matching over 7 bases. CDR1 and CDR2 (germline): SGHVS, FQNEAQ. V gave up 5 bases and J gave up 3 bases; unmatched junction bases: 9. The CDR3 is 15 amino acids. CDR3 nucleotide sequence: TGTGCCAGCAGCCCCCCAGGGGGTGATTACACTGAAGCTTTCTTT. Amino acid sequence: CASSPPGGDYTEAFF. Full variable domain (missing parts from reference TRBV7-8 and TRBJ1-1): GAGVSQSPRYKVAKRGQDVALRCDPISGHVSLFWYQQALGQGPEFLTYFQNEAQLDKSGLPSDRFFAERPEGSVSTLKIQRTQQEDSAVYLCASSPPGGDYTEAFFGQGTRLTVV.

In DNA form, the CDR3 reads TGTGCCAGCAGACCTGGGAGGGGTACTAACTATGGCTACACCTTC. It yields the protein CASRPGRGTNYGYTF. This chain links TRBV27 with TRBJ1-2; tentatively, D is TRBD1 (5 bases). With 6 bases removed from V and 0 bases from J, the gap between germline ends came to 14 bases. Germline assignment: CDR1 MNHEY and CDR2 SMNVEV (reference sequence). This CDR3 has 15 residues.

This chain connects TRBV5-4 to TRBJ2-3, with TRBD2 identical over 7 bases. The junction had 0 bases not matched to a gene; V was cut back by 4 bases and J by 4 bases. This CDR3 has 12 residues. The germline V gene encodes CDR1 SGHNT and CDR2 YYREEE (reference sequence). In DNA form, the CDR3 reads TGTGCCAGCAGCCGGGAGGCAGATACGCAGTATTTT. Amino acids: CASSREADTQYF.

As to this clone: The identical CDR3 is also encoded by other nucleotide sequences in the sample. The chain is built from TRBV27 and TRBJ2-1; no firm D call. Germline-derived CDR1 and CDR2 are MNHEY and SMNVEV (reference sequence). With 1 base removed from V and 5 bases from J, the gap between germline ends came to 0 bases. The CDR3 is 11 residues long. The CDR3 nucleotides are TGTGCCAGCAGTTTATACAATGAGCAGTTCTTC. Protein product: CASSLYNEQFF.